These 17 T cell receptor beta chains were all obtained from the same sample, sequenced in a study of T cell responses to AZD1222 COVID-19 vaccine. Profiling relied on immunoSEQ multiplex PCR, and the TCRdb table lists in-frame clones only, not all of them. Of approximately 140,000 clones in the sample, 75% to 95% were seen once. The source material was peripheral blood, sampled 28 days after the second AZD1222 dose. The receptors come from an adult who received the AZD1222 COVID-19 vaccine.

The rearrangement links TRBV6-1 to TRBJ1-6; the D is unclear. Germline V gene sequence: CDR1 MNHNS, CDR2 SASEGT. CDR3 length: 16 amino acids. Trimming pared 1 base from V and 9 bases from J, leaving 16 bases between. DNA of the CDR3: TGTGCCAGCAGTGAAGTTAGCACGACCCCTAGTTCACCCCTCCACTTT. It yields the protein CASSEVSTTPSSPLHF.

This chain links TRBV27 with TRBJ1-5, with TRBD1 matching 9 bases. Germline values: CDR1 MNHEY, CDR2 SMNVEV (reference sequence). The CDR3 consists of 16 residues. The V and J ends lost 5 bases and 5 bases, in that order; junction bases with no gene match: 10. CDR3 coding DNA: TGTGCCAGCAGTGCGGGGACAGGGCGACGTGATCAGCCCCAGCATTTT. Its translation is CASSAGTGRRDQPQHF.

The chain carries TRBV2 and TRBJ2-2; 9 bases are a match to TRBD1. CDR1 and CDR2 from the germline V gene are SNHLY and FYNNEI. This CDR3 region has 16 residues. V lost 6 bases, J lost 4 bases, and 9 bases stayed unmatched. Written as DNA, the CDR3 is TGTGCCAGCAGGGTGGGACAGGGACTATTCACCGGGGAGCTGTTTTTT. Encoded protein: CASRVGQGLFTGELFF.

This sequence joins TRBV7-2 and TRBJ1-2; TRBD1 matches 9 bases. The CDR3 has 15 amino acids. V trimming: 5 bases; J trimming: 3 bases; junction bases outside the gene matches: 7. Germline V gene sequence: CDR1 SGHTA, CDR2 FQGNSA. DNA of the CDR3: TGTGCCAGCAGCAGCGGACAGGGGACGTACTATGGCTACACCTTC. The encoded protein is CASSSGQGTYYGYTF.

This clone has only one observation. This chain uses TRBV2 with TRBJ2-3, with TRBD1 as a possible D gene (5 bases). The CDR3 is 15 amino acids. Trimming left V 3 bases short and J 3 bases short, with 13 bases between. CDR1 SNHLY and CDR2 FYNNEI come from the germline V gene. CDR3: CASSDPSKGTDTQYF. The CDR3 coding sequence is TGTGCCAGCAGTGACCCCTCGAAGGGGACAGATACGCAGTATTTT.

The V and J genes are TRBV27 and TRBJ1-1; 9 nucleotides align to TRBD1. The germline V gene has CDR1 MNHEY and CDR2 SMNVEV (reference sequence). The CDR3 loop spans 14 amino acids. V shed 7 bases and J 3 bases; nucleotides not matched to a gene: 6. The CDR3 reads CASTRWTGDTEAFF. The CDR3 coding sequence is TGTGCCAGCACCCGATGGACAGGGGACACTGAAGCTTTCTTT.

The V call is TRBV3-1 (or the pseudogene TRBV3-2), the J call TRBJ2-7; D perhaps matches TRBD1 (6 bases). The CDR3 totals 13 residues. V lost 5 bases to trimming and J lost 1 base, with 9 bases between them. The V gene's germline CDR1 is LGHDT and CDR2 YNNKEL (reference sequence). This CDR3 reads CASSSGQSYEQYF. The CDR3 DNA follows: TGTGCCAGCAGCTCCGGACAGTCCTACGAGCAGTACTTC.

The chain recombines TRBV3-1 (or the pseudogene TRBV3-2) with TRBJ1-5; D might be TRBD1 (6 bases). The CDR3 sequence is 14 residues long. Trimming removed 3 bases from V and 2 bases from J, with 8 bases in between. Germline values: CDR1 LGHDT, CDR2 YNNKEL (reference sequence). Written as DNA, the CDR3 is TGTGCCAGCAGCCATTCAGGGGGCAATCAGCCCCAGCATTTT. Translating it yields CASSHSGGNQPQHF.

This clone occurred once. CDR3: CASSSWTEMNTEAFF. For the CDR3, the DNA is TGTGCCAGCAGCTCATGGACAGAAATGAACACTGAAGCTTTCTTT. The chain couples TRBV7-9 to TRBJ1-1; D might be TRBD1 (6 bases). In germline, CDR1 is SEHNR, CDR2 FQNEAQ (reference sequence). Trimming took off 4 bases at V and 0 bases at J, with 12 bases between the two ends. The CDR3 sequence is 15 residues long.

The chain employs TRBV28 and TRBJ1-5, with D perhaps TRBD1 (5 bases). This CDR3 region has 14 residues. Germline loops: CDR1 MDHEN, CDR2 SYDVKM. V gave up 2 bases and J gave up 4 bases, with 9 bases separating them. CDR3 loop: CASSLRGENQPQHF. The CDR3 DNA reads TGTGCCAGCAGTTTAAGAGGGGAAAATCAGCCCCAGCATTTT.

The chain has TRBV20-1 and TRBJ2-1; either TRBD1 or TRBD2 may fit D (6 bases each). Germline CDR1 DFQATT, CDR2 SNEGSKA (reference sequence). The CDR3 is 14 amino acids. V was pared by 3 bases and J by 8 bases, with 17 bases between. The CDR3 DNA reads TGCAGTGCTAGTATGACGGGGGCGTCGGATGAGCAGTTCTTC. It yields the protein CSASMTGASDEQFF.

The chain is built from TRBV6-2 or TRBV6-3 and TRBJ1-1; D gene uncertain. The germline gives CDR1 MNHEY, CDR2 SVGEGT. The length of the CDR3 is 13 residues. With 5 bases removed from V and 5 bases from J, the gap between germline ends came to 12 bases. CDR3 DNA sequence: TGTGCCAGCAGTCTGCAAGGGAGGACTGAAGCTTTCTTT. This codes for CASSLQGRTEAFF.

The chain recombines TRBV3-1 (or the pseudogene TRBV3-2) with TRBJ1-1; D not resolved. Trimming stripped 4 bases from V and 1 base from J, with 13 bases between. CDR3 size: 15 residues. CDR1 and CDR2 (germline): LGHDT, YNNKEL (reference sequence). CDR3 region: CASSPSPWGNTEAFF. The CDR3 nucleotides read TGTGCCAGCAGCCCAAGTCCGTGGGGGAACACTGAAGCTTTCTTT.

The V and J genes are TRBV6-2 or TRBV6-3 and TRBJ2-5, with 12 bases that match TRBD2. The length of the CDR3 is 15 residues. The V and J ends lost 4 bases and 5 bases, in that order; junction bases with no gene match: 5. Germline V gene lookup returns CDR1 MNHEY and CDR2 SVGEGT. The chain's CDR3 is CASSSGLAGYETQYF. Here the CDR3 DNA reads TGTGCCAGCAGTTCTGGACTAGCGGGGTACGAGACCCAGTACTTC.

This clone was seen a single time. J is TRBJ2-3 and V is TRBV5-1, with 11 bases identical to TRBD1. The CDR3 consists of 15 residues. CDR1 SGHRS and CDR2 YFSETQ come from the germline V gene. The ends lost 4 bases at V and 6 bases at J; junction bases unmatched: 7. The CDR3, as DNA: TGCGCCAGCAGCGGAAGGACAGGGGGCATGGATACGCAGTATTTT. Its protein product is CASSGRTGGMDTQYF.

The V call is TRBV6-5, the J call TRBJ2-1; tentative D call: TRBD1 (6 bases). The CDR3 loop spans 14 amino acids. Germline CDR1 MNHEY, CDR2 SVGAGI. Trimming pared 5 bases from V and 4 bases from J, leaving 12 bases between. DNA for the CDR3: TGTGCCAGCAGTACCCGAAGGGGGTACAATGAGCAGTTCTTC. It codes for CASSTRRGYNEQFF.

The chain combines TRBV30 with TRBJ1-1, with unresolved D. Germline V gene lookup returns CDR1 GTSNPN and CDR2 SVGIG (reference sequence). The CDR3 has 13 residues. V lost 3 bases and J lost 4, with 12 bases in between. The CDR3 reads CAWSAAGFTEAFF. In nucleotides, the CDR3 is TGTGCCTGGAGCGCTGCGGGATTCACTGAAGCTTTCTTT.